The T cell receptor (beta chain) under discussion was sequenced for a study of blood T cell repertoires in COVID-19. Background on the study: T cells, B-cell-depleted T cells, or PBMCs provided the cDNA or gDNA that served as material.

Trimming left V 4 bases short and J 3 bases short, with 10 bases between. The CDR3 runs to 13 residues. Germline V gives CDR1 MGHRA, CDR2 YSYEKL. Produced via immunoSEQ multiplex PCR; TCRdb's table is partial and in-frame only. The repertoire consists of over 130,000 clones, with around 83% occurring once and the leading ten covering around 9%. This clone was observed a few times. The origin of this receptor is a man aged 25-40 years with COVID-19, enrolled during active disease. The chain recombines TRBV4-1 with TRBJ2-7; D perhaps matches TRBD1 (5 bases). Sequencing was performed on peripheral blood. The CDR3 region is CASSLAGHYEQYF. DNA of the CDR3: TGCGCCAGCAGCCTAGCTGGACACTACGAGCAGTACTTC.